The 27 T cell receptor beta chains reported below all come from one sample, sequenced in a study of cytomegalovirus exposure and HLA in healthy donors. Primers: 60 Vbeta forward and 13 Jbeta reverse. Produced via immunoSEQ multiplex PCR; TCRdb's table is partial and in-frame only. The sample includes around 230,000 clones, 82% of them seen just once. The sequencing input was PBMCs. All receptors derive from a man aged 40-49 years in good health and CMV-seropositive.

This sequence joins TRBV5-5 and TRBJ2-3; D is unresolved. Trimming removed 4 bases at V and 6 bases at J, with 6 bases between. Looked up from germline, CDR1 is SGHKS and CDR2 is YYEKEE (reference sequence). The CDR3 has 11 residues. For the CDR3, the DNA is TGTGCCAGCAGCCCTCAGGATACGCAGTATTTT. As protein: CASSPQDTQYF. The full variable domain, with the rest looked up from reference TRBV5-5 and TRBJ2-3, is DAGVTQSPTHLIKTRGQQVTLRCSPISGHKSVSWYQQVLGQGPQFIFQYYEKEERGRGNFPDRFSARQFPNYSSELNVNALLLGDSALYLCASSPQDTQYFGPGTRLTVL.

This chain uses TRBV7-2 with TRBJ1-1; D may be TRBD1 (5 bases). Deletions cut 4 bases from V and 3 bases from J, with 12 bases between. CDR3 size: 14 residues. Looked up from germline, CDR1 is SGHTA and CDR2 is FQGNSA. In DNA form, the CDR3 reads TGTGCCAGCAGCTCGGTGGGGGGGTACACTGAAGCTTTCTTT. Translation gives CASSSVGGYTEAFF.

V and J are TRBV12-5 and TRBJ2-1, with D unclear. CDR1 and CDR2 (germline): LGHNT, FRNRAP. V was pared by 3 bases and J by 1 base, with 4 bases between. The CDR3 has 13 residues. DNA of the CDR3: TGTGCTAGTGGTTTAGAGTCCTACAATGAGCAGTTCTTC. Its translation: CASGLESYNEQFF.

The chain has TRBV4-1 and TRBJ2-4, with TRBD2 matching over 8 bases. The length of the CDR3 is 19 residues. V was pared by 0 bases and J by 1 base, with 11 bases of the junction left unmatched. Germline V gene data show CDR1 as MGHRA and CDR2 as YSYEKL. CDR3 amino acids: CASSQDSPGTRRAKNIQYF. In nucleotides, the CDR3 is TGCGCCAGCAGCCAAGATTCCCCCGGGACTAGGAGGGCCAAAAACATTCAGTACTTC.

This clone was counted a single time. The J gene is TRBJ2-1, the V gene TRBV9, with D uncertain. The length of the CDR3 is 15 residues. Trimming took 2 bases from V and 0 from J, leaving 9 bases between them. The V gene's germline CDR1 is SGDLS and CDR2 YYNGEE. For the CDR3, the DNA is TGTGCCAGCAGCGTTGCTGTGAGCTCCTACAATGAGCAGTTCTTC. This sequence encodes CASSVAVSSYNEQFF.

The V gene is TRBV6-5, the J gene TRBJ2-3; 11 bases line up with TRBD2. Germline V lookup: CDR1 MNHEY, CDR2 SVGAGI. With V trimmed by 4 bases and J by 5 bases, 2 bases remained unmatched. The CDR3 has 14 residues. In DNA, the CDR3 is TGTGCCAGCAGTTCAGGACTAGCGGGAGATACGCAGTATTTT. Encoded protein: CASSSGLAGDTQYF.

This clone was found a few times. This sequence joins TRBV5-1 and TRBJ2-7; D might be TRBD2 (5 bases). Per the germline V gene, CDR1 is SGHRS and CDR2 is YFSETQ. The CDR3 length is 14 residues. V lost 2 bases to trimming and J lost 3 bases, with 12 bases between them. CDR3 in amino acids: CASSFGVGDYEQYF. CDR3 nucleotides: TGCGCCAGCAGCTTTGGGGTGGGAGACTACGAGCAGTACTTC.

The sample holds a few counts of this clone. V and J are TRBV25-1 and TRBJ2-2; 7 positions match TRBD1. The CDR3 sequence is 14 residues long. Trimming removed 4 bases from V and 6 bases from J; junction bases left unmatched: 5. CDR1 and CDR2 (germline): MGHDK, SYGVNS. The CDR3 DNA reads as TGTGCCAGCAGTGCGGACAGGAAGGCCGGGGAGCTGTTTTTT. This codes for CASSADRKAGELFF.

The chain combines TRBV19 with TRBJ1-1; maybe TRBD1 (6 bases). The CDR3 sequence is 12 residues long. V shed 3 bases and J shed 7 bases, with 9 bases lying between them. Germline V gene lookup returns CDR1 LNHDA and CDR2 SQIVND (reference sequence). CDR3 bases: TGTGCCAGTAGTATGAAGGGGGTTGAAGCTTTCTTT. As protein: CASSMKGVEAFF.

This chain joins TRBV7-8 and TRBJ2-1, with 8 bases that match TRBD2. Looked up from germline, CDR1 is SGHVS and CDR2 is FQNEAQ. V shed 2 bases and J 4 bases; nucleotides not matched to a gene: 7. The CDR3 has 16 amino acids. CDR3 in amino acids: CASSLSPTGGYNEQFF. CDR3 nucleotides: TGTGCCAGCAGCTTAAGCCCCACGGGAGGGTACAATGAGCAGTTCTTC.

The CDR3 protein is CSVVAGGAYEQYV. CDR3 DNA: TGCAGCGTTGTAGCGGGAGGAGCTTACGAGCAGTACGTC. The chain recombines TRBV29-1 with TRBJ2-7; TRBD2 agrees at 10 bases. The J segment lost 4 bases and the V segment lost 4 bases, leaving 4 bases of the junction unmatched. The CDR3 contains 13 residues. CDR1 and CDR2 from the germline V gene are SQVTM and ANQGSEA.

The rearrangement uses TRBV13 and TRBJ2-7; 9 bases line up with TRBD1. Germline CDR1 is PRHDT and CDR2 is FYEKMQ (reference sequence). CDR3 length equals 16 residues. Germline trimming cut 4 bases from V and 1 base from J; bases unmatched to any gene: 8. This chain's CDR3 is CASSSWDRARSYEQYV. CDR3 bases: TGTGCCAGCAGCTCCTGGGACAGGGCAAGGTCCTACGAGCAGTACGTC.

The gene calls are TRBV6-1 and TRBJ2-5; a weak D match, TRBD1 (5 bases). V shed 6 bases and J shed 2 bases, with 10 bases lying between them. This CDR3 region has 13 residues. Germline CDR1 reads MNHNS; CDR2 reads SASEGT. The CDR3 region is CASRVQGQETQYF. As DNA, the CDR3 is TGTGCCAGCAGGGTGCAGGGACAAGAGACCCAGTACTTC.

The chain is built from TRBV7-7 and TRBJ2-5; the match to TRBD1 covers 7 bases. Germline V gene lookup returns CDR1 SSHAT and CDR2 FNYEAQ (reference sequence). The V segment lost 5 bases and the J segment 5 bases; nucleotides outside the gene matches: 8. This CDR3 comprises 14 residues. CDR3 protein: CASSETGAGETQYF. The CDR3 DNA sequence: TGTGCCAGCAGCGAAACAGGGGCTGGGGAGACCCAGTACTTC.

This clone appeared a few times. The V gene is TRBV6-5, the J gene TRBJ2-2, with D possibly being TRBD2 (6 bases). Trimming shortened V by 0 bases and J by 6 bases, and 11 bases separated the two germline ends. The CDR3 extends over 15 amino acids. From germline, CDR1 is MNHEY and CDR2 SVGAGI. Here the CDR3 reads CASSYSTGLAGELFF. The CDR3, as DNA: TGTGCCAGCAGTTACTCGACGGGACTCGCCGGGGAGCTGTTTTTT.

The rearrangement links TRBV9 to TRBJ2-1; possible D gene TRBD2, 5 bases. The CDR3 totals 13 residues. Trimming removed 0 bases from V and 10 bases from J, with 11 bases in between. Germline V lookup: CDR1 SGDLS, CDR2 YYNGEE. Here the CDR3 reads CASSVATGNEQFF. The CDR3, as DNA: TGTGCCAGCAGCGTAGCTACGGGAAACGAGCAGTTCTTC. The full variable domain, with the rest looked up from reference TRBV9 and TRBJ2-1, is DSGVTQTPKHLITATGQRVTLRCSPRSGDLSVYWYQQSLDQGLQFLIQYYNGEERAKGNILERFSAQQFPDLHSELNLSSLELGDSALYFCASSVATGNEQFFGPGTRLTVL.

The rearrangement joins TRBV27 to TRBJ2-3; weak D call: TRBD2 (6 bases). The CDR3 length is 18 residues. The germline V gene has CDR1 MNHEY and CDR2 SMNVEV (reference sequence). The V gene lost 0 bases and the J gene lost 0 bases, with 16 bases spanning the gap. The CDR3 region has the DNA TGTGCCAGCAGTTTATCGACGGGTAGCGGACCTAGCACAGATACGCAGTATTTT. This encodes CASSLSTGSGPSTDTQYF.

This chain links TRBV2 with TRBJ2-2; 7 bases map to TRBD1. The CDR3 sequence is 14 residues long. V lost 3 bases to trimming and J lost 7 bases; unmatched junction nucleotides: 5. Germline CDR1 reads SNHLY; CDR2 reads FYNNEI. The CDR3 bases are TGTGCCAGCAGTGATGAGACAGGGTACGGGGAGCTGTTTTTT. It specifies CASSDETGYGELFF.

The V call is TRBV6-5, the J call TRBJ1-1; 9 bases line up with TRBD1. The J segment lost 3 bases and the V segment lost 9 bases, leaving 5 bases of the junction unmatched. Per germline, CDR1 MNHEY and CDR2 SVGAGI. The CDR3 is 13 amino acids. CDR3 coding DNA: TGTGCCAGGGAGGGACAGGGCCACACTGAAGCTTTCTTT. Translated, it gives CAREGQGHTEAFF.

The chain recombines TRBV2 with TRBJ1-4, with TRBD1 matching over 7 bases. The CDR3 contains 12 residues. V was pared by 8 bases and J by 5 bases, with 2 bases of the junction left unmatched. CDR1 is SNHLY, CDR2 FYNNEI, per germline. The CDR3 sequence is CASRRGNEKLFF. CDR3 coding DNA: TGTGCCAGCCGCAGGGGGAATGAAAAACTGTTTTTT. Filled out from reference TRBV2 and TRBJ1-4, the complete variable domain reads EPEVTQTPSHQVTQMGQEVILRCVPISNHLYFYWYRQILGQKVEFLVSFYNNEISEKSEIFDDQFSVERPDGSNFTLKIRSTKLEDSAMYFCASRRGNEKLFFGSGTQLSVL.

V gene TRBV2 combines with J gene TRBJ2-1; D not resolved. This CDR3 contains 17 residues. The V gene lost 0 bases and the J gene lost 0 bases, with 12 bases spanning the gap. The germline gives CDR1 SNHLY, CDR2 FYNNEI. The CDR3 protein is CASSEAPQAHSYNEQFF. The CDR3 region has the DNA TGTGCCAGCAGTGAAGCGCCCCAGGCCCACTCCTACAATGAGCAGTTCTTC.

The CDR3 nucleotides read TGTGCCAGCCAAAGGGGGCGCGCAGAGACCCAGTACTTC. This gives the protein CASQRGRAETQYF. This chain joins TRBV2 and TRBJ2-5; 7 positions agree with TRBD1. CDR1 and CDR2 from the germline V gene are SNHLY and FYNNEI. After removal of 8 bases from V and 4 bases from J, the junction contained 7 bases not matched to a gene. This CDR3 is 13 amino acids long. The complete variable domain, with remaining parts taken from reference TRBV2 and TRBJ2-5, reads EPEVTQTPSHQVTQMGQEVILRCVPISNHLYFYWYRQILGQKVEFLVSFYNNEISEKSEIFDDQFSVERPDGSNFTLKIRSTKLEDSAMYFCASQRGRAETQYFGPGTRLLVL.

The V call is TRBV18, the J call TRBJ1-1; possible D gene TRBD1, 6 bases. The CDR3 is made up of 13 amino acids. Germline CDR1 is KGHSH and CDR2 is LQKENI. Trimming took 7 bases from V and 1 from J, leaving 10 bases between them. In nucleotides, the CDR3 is TGTGCCAGCTATGGACAGTCGAACACTGAAGCTTTCTTT. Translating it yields CASYGQSNTEAFF.

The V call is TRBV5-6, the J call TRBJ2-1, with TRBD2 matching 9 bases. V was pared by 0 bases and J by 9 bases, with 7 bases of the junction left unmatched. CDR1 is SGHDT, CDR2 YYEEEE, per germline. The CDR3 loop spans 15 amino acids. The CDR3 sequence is CASSLALAGVGEQFF. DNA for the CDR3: TGTGCCAGCAGCTTGGCGTTAGCGGGAGTTGGTGAGCAGTTCTTC.

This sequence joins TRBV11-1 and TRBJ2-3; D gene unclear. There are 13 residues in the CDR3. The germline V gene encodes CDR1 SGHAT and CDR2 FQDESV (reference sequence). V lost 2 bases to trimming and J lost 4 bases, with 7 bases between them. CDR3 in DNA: TGTGCCAGCAGCTTATCGGTCCCAGATACGCAGTATTTT. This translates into CASSLSVPDTQYF.

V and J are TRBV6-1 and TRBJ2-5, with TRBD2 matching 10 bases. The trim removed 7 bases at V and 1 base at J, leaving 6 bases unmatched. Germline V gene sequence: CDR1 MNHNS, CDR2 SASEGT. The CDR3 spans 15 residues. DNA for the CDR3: TGTGCCAGCACCCGGACTAGCGGACTCCAAGAGACCCAGTACTTC. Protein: CASTRTSGLQETQYF.

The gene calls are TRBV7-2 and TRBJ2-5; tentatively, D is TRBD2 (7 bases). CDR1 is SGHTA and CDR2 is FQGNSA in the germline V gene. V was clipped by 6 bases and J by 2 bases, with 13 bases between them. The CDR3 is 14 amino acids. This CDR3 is CASSGGGPQETQYF. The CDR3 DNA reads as TGTGCCAGCAGTGGGGGGGGCCCACAAGAGACCCAGTACTTC.